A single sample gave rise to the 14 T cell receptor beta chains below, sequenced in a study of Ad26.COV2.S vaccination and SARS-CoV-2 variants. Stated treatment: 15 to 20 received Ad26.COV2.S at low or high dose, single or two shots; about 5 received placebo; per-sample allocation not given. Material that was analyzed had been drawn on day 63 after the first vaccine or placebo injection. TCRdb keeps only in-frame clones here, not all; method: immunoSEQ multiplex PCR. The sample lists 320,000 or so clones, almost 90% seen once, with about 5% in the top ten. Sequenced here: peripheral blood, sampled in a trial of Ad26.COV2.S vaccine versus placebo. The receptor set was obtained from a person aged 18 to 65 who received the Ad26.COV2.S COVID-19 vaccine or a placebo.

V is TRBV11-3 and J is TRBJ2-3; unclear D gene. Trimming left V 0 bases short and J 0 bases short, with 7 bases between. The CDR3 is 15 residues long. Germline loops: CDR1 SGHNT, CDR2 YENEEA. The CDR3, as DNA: TGTGCCAGCAGCTTAGAGGGTACTAGCACAGATACGCAGTATTTT. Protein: CASSLEGTSTDTQYF.

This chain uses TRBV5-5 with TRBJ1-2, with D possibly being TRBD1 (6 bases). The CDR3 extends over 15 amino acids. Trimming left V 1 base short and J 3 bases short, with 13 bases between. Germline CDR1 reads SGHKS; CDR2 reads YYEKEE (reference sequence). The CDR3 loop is CASSLWSGVDYGYTF. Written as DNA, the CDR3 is TGTGCCAGCAGCTTGTGGTCAGGGGTTGACTATGGCTACACCTTC.

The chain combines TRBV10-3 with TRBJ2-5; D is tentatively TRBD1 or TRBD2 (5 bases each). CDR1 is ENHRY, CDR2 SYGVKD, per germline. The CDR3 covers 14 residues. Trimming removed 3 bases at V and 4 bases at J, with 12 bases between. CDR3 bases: TGTGCCATCAGTGACCCTGGGGGTGCAGAGACCCAGTACTTC. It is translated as CAISDPGGAETQYF.

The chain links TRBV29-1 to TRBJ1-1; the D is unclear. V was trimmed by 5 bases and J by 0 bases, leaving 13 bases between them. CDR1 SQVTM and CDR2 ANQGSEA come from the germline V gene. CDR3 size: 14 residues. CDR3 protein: CSVKAITMNTEAFF. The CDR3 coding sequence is TGCAGCGTTAAGGCCATTACGATGAACACTGAAGCTTTCTTT.

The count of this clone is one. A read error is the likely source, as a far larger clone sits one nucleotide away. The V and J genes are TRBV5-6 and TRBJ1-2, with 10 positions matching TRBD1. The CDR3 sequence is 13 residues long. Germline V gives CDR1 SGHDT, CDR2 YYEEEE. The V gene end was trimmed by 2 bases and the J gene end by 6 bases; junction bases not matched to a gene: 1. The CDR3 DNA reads TGTGCCAGCAGCTTTGGGACAGGGGATGGCTACACCTTC. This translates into CASSFGTGDGYTF.

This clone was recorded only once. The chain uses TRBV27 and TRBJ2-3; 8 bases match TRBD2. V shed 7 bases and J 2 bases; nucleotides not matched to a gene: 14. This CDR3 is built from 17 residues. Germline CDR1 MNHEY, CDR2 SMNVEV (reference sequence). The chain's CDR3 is CASTLRRGAGATDTQYF. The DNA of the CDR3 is TGTGCCAGCACCCTACGAAGGGGAGCGGGAGCCACAGATACGCAGTATTTT.

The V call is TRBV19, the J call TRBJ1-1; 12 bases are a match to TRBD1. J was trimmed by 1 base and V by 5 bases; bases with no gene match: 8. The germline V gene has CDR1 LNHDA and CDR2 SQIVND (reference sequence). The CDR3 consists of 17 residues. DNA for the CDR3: TGTGCCAGTAGTTCGAGGGGACAGGGGGCTTGGAACACTGAAGCTTTCTTT. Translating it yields CASSSRGQGAWNTEAFF.

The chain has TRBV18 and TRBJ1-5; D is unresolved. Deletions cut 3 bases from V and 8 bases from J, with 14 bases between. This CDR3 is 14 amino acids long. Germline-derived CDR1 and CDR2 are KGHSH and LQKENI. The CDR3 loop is CASSPESGSKPQHF. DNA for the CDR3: TGTGCCAGCTCACCGGAATCGGGGAGTAAGCCCCAGCATTTT.

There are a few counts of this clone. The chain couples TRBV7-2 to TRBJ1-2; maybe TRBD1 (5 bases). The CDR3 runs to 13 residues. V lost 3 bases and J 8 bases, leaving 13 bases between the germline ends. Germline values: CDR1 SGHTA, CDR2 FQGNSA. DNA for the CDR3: TGTGCCAGCAGCTTTGAGACAGCCCGAGGCTACACCTTC. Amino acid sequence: CASSFETARGYTF.

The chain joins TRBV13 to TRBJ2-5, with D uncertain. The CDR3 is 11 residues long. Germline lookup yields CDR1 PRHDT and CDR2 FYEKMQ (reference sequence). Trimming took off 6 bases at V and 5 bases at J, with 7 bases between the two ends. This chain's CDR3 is CASSDGETQYF. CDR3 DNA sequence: TGTGCCAGCAGTGACGGGGAGACCCAGTACTTC.

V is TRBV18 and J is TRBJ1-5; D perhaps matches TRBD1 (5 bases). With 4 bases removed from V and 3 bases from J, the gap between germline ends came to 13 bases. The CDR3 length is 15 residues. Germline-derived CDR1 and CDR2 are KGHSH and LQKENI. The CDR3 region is CASSLSGAPNQPQHF. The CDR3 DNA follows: TGTGCCAGCTCACTGTCTGGGGCCCCCAATCAGCCCCAGCATTTT.

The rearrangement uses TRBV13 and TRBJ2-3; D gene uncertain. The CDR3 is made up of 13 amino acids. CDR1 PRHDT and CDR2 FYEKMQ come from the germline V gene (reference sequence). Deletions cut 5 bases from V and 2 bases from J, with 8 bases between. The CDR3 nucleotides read TGTGCCAGCAGCCCAGCCCTCACAGATACGCAGTATTTT. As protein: CASSPALTDTQYF. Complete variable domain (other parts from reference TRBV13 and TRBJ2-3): AAGVIQSPRHLIKEKRETATLKCYPIPRHDTVYWYQQGPGQDPQFLISFYEKMQSDKGSIPDRFSAQQFSDYHSELNMSSLELGDSALYFCASSPALTDTQYFGPGTRLTVL.

The CDR3 DNA is TGTGCCAGCAGTTACTCAACAAATACTGAAGCTTTCTTT. It is translated as CASSYSTNTEAFF. The rearrangement joins TRBV6-6 to TRBJ1-1; D uncertain. Per the germline V gene, CDR1 is MNHNY and CDR2 is SVGAGI (reference sequence). The CDR3 is 13 residues long. The V end lost 0 bases, the J end lost 5 bases, and 7 bases lay between the germline ends.

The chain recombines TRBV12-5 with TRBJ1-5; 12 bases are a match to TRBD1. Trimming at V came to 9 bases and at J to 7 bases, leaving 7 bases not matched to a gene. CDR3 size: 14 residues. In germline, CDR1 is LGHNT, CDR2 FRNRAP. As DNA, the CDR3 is TGTGCTAGCGGACCCGGGACAGGGGGCCAGCCCCAGCATTTT. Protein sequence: CASGPGTGGQPQHF.